This T cell receptor beta chain was sequenced for a study of T cells in Graves' hyperthyroidism and ophthalmopathy. There are many counts of this clonotype. What was amplified from RNA transcripts were TCR beta CDR3 regions. A set of HTBI primers served as the primers for a first-round RT-PCR of the TCR CDR3. MiXCR was run by TCRdb on the multiplex PCR reads, yielding one entry per CDR3 protein. The sample has about 210,000 distinct CDR3 sequences, around 17% seen once; the top ten hold around two fifths. Trimming took 6 bases from V and 4 from J, leaving 15 bases between them. Germline V gene data show CDR1 as MDHEN and CDR2 as SYDVKM. The length of the CDR3 is 14 residues.

Sequencing used blood. The chain links TRBV28 to TRBJ1-2; D is perhaps TRBD1 (6 bases). This clonotype was sampled from a man aged 40-50 years with Graves' hyperthyroidism. The CDR3 nucleotides are TGTGCCAGCAGCCCTACCGACAGGAGCTATGGCTACACCTTC. This codes for CASSPTDRSYGYTF.